The 27 T cell receptor beta chains reported below all come from one sample, sequenced in a study of blood T cell repertoires in COVID-19. Assay: immunoSEQ multiplex PCR; the TCRdb copy retains only in-frame clones and omits some. The sample holds about 100,000 clones, 88% seen once. What was sequenced was peripheral blood. These receptors were obtained from a woman between 55 and 75 years old with acute or convalescent COVID-19.

This chain uses TRBV6-5 with TRBJ2-2; no reliable D call. CDR1 and CDR2 (germline): MNHEY, SVGAGI. Trimming shortened V by 6 bases and J by 5 bases, and 7 bases separated the two germline ends. There are 12 residues in the CDR3. In DNA form, the CDR3 reads TGTGCCAGCAGCTATACGACCGGGGAGCTGTTTTTT. Its translation is CASSYTTGELFF.

V and J are TRBV30 and TRBJ1-1; 9 bases line up with TRBD1. The germline V gene has CDR1 GTSNPN and CDR2 SVGIG (reference sequence). The CDR3 spans 14 residues. With 2 bases clipped from V and 5 bases from J, the junction kept 6 bases outside the gene matches. CDR3 region: CAWSHPDRGTEAFF. CDR3 DNA: TGTGCCTGGAGTCACCCGGACAGGGGAACTGAAGCTTTCTTT.

The rearrangement joins TRBV27 to TRBJ1-5; no clear D. CDR1 is MNHEY and CDR2 is SMNVEV in the germline V gene (reference sequence). The CDR3 runs to 13 residues. V was shortened by 5 bases and J by 3 bases, with 8 bases between the two germline ends. The CDR3 sequence: CASSPVDNQPQHF. The DNA of the CDR3 is TGTGCCAGCAGTCCAGTCGACAATCAGCCCCAGCATTTT.

This chain uses TRBV6-5 with TRBJ1-2, with 7 bases identical to TRBD1. Germline values: CDR1 MNHEY, CDR2 SVGAGI. V trimming: 6 bases; J trimming: 0 bases; junction bases outside the gene matches: 7. The CDR3 is 15 amino acids. CDR3 bases: TGTGCCAGCAGGGGTCTAGGGGGCGCTAACTATGGCTACACCTTC. Translation gives CASRGLGGANYGYTF.

This sequence joins TRBV28 and TRBJ1-1; 7 nucleotides align to TRBD1. The germline CDR1 and CDR2 sequences are MDHEN and SYDVKM. V was clipped by 2 bases and J by 3 bases; unmatched bases: 0. The CDR3 runs 13 residues. CDR3: CASSLDRDTEAFF. For the CDR3, the DNA is TGTGCCAGCAGTTTAGACAGGGACACTGAAGCTTTCTTT.

The genes are TRBV30 and TRBJ2-4; the D gene is possibly TRBD1 (6 bases). There are 13 residues in the CDR3. The germline V gene has CDR1 GTSNPN and CDR2 SVGIG (reference sequence). Trimming stripped 0 bases from V and 6 bases from J, with 9 bases between. This CDR3 reads CAWSVGQINIQYF. The CDR3 region has the DNA TGTGCCTGGAGTGTGGGACAAATAAACATTCAGTACTTC.

The V and J genes are TRBV5-1 and TRBJ2-1, with TRBD2 identical over 9 bases. Per the germline V gene, CDR1 is SGHRS and CDR2 is YFSETQ. V lost 3 bases, J lost 2 bases, and 6 bases stayed unmatched. The CDR3 covers 16 residues. CDR3 protein: CASSWDLAGPYNEQFF. In DNA form, the CDR3 reads TGCGCCAGCAGCTGGGACCTAGCGGGGCCCTACAATGAGCAGTTCTTC.

The genes are TRBV28 and TRBJ1-1; no clear D gene. The length of the CDR3 is 17 residues. Germline CDR1 is MDHEN and CDR2 is SYDVKM. V lost 4 bases, J lost 0 bases, and 18 bases lay in between. This CDR3 reads CASSSPRVFGVNTEAFF. For the CDR3, the DNA is TGTGCCAGCAGTTCCCCCCGCGTTTTCGGTGTGAACACTGAAGCTTTCTTT.

The chain carries TRBV4-1 and TRBJ2-1; 8 positions agree with TRBD2. V trimming: 4 bases; J trimming: 4 bases; junction bases outside the gene matches: 9. This CDR3 has 16 amino acids. Germline lookup yields CDR1 MGHRA and CDR2 YSYEKL. CDR3 in DNA: TGCGCCAGCAGCCGGGCGGGAGGAGGGGGTTACAATGAGCAGTTCTTC. This sequence encodes CASSRAGGGGYNEQFF.

This clone was counted between two and nine times. The rearrangement links TRBV27 to TRBJ1-4; a possible D gene is TRBD1 (5 bases). Between the trimmed V and J ends, which lost 6 bases and 2 bases, there was a span of 13 bases. This CDR3 has 15 residues. Looked up from germline, CDR1 is MNHEY and CDR2 is SMNVEV (reference sequence). CDR3 protein: CASSLTGLTNEKLFF. As DNA, the CDR3 is TGTGCCAGCAGCTTAACAGGCTTGACTAATGAAAAACTGTTTTTT.

The chain carries TRBV7-2 and TRBJ1-2; 7 nucleotides align to TRBD1. The V gene end was trimmed by 6 bases and the J gene end by 8 bases; junction bases not matched to a gene: 9. Germline lookup yields CDR1 SGHTA and CDR2 FQGNSA. The CDR3 consists of 13 residues. The CDR3 DNA sequence: TGTGCCAGCAGACCTACCGGGACAGCAGGCTACACCTTC. It codes for CASRPTGTAGYTF. The full variable domain, in which reference TRBV7-2 and TRBJ1-2 provide the parts outside the CDR3, is GAGVSQSPSNKVTEKGKDVELRCDPISGHTALYWYRQSLGQGLEFLIYFQGNSAPDKSGLPSDRFSAERTGGSVSTLTIQRTQQEDSAVYLCASRPTGTAGYTFGSGTRLTVV.

The chain employs TRBV28 and TRBJ1-5; D remains ambiguous. There are 13 residues in the CDR3. V gave up 6 bases and J gave up 3 bases, with 9 bases separating them. Germline assignment: CDR1 MDHEN and CDR2 SYDVKM. The CDR3 nucleotides are TGTGCCAGCAGCGAAACAGACAATCAGCCCCAGCATTTT. As protein: CASSETDNQPQHF.

This chain uses TRBV11-2 with TRBJ2-7; 8 bases fit TRBD2. The CDR3 extends over 14 amino acids. J lost 1 base, V lost 3 bases, and 2 bases had no gene match. CDR1 is SGHAT, CDR2 FQNNGV, per germline. DNA for the CDR3: TGTGCCAGCAGCTTCGTAGCGGGGTCCTACGAGCAGTACGTC. It is translated as CASSFVAGSYEQYV.

In this sample, this clone turned up a few times. The V call is TRBV5-1, the J call TRBJ2-7; D may be TRBD1 (5 bases). Trimming removed 0 bases from V and 3 bases from J, with 13 bases in between. CDR3 length: 15 amino acids. Germline CDR1 reads SGHRS; CDR2 reads YFSETQ. CDR3 sequence: CASSLVSQGVYEQYF. In DNA, the CDR3 is TGCGCCAGCAGCTTGGTGAGTCAGGGTGTCTACGAGCAGTACTTC. Full variable domain (missing parts from reference TRBV5-1 and TRBJ2-7): KAGVTQTPRYLIKTRGQQVTLSCSPISGHRSVSWYQQTPGQGLQFLFEYFSETQRNKGNFPGRFSGRQFSNSRSEMNVSTLELGDSALYLCASSLVSQGVYEQYFGPGTRLTVT.

This clone was picked up a small number of times. The chain links TRBV28 to TRBJ1-5; 8 bases fit TRBD1. Germline CDR1 and CDR2: MDHEN and SYDVKM. Losses at the gene ends were 5 bases for V and 5 bases for J; bases not matched to a gene: 14. This CDR3 region has 17 residues. The CDR3 nucleotides read TGTGCCAGCAGTACCAGACAGGGGCGATATAAAGATCAGCCCCAGCATTTT. Protein sequence: CASSTRQGRYKDQPQHF.

The V call is TRBV20-1, the J call TRBJ1-3; D not certain. From germline, CDR1 is DFQATT and CDR2 SNEGSKA (reference sequence). The CDR3 loop spans 11 amino acids. V lost 3 bases and J 9 bases, leaving 9 bases between the germline ends. CDR3 protein: CSASSTATIYF. The CDR3 DNA follows: TGCAGTGCTAGTAGTACAGCCACCATATATTTT.

The gene calls are TRBV6-1 and TRBJ1-1; no clear D gene. The CDR3 runs to 13 residues. V was trimmed by 1 base and J by 2 bases, leaving 5 bases between them. CDR1 and CDR2 from the germline V gene are MNHNS and SASEGT. CDR3 sequence: CASSEGANTEAFF. The DNA of the CDR3 is TGTGCCAGCAGTGAAGGGGCCAACACTGAAGCTTTCTTT.

The genes are TRBV12-5 and TRBJ1-4; the D gene is possibly TRBD1 (6 bases). With 0 bases removed from V and 1 base from J, the gap between germline ends came to 9 bases. CDR1 and CDR2 from the germline V gene are LGHNT and FRNRAP. The CDR3 is 16 residues long. The CDR3 is CASGLVQGGTNEKLFF. For the CDR3, the DNA is TGTGCTAGTGGTTTGGTACAGGGTGGAACTAATGAAAAACTGTTTTTT.

This sequence joins TRBV6-5 and TRBJ1-1, with a weak D call TRBD1 (5 bases). CDR3 size: 15 residues. Trimming removed 6 bases at V and 6 bases at J, with 20 bases between. Germline V gene sequence: CDR1 MNHEY, CDR2 SVGAGI. The CDR3 here is CASSPRGFARAEAFF. CDR3 DNA sequence: TGTGCCAGCAGCCCCCGGGGGTTCGCAAGGGCTGAAGCTTTCTTT.

This rearrangement joins TRBV11-3 to TRBJ2-5; 12 bases are shared with TRBD2. Trimming at V came to 4 bases and at J to 5 bases, leaving 2 bases not matched to a gene. The CDR3 length is 14 residues. Looked up from germline, CDR1 is SGHNT and CDR2 is YENEEA. DNA for the CDR3: TGTGCCAGCAGCTCGACTAGCGGGAGTGAGACCCAGTACTTC. Amino acid sequence: CASSSTSGSETQYF.

J is TRBJ1-1 and V is TRBV10-3; 9 bases are shared with TRBD1. Losses at the gene ends were 2 bases for V and 5 bases for J; bases not matched to a gene: 12. The CDR3 consists of 17 residues. Germline lookup yields CDR1 ENHRY and CDR2 SYGVKD. The chain's CDR3 is CAISEATGTGWGTEAFF. CDR3 coding DNA: TGTGCCATCAGTGAGGCCACCGGGACAGGGTGGGGTACTGAAGCTTTCTTT.

J is TRBJ1-1 and V is TRBV5-8, with D possibly being TRBD1 (5 bases). Trimming removed 1 base at V and 9 bases at J, with 16 bases between. CDR3 length equals 14 residues. Germline V CDR1 and CDR2: SGHTS, YDEGEE. The CDR3 DNA reads as TGTGCCAGCAGCTTGAGGGGCACAGGCTTTAAAGCTTTCTTT. Its protein product is CASSLRGTGFKAFF. Supplemented by reference TRBV5-8 and TRBJ1-1, the full variable domain reads EAGVTQSPTHLIKTRGQQATLRCSPISGHTSVYWYQQALGLGLQFLLWYDEGEERNRGNFPPRFSGRQFPNYSSELNVNALELEDSALYLCASSLRGTGFKAFFGQGTRLTVV.

The chain uses TRBV5-4 and TRBJ2-1; 7 bases line up with TRBD2. J lost 2 bases, V lost 2 bases, and 4 bases had no gene match. From germline, CDR1 is SGHNT and CDR2 YYREEE (reference sequence). The CDR3 covers 15 residues. CDR3 in amino acids: CASSFRLAAYNEQFF. CDR3 DNA: TGTGCCAGCAGCTTTAGACTAGCTGCCTACAATGAGCAGTTCTTC.

The table lists this clone with a few counts. This chain links TRBV3-1 (or the pseudogene TRBV3-2) with TRBJ1-1; 8 bases map to TRBD1. The length of the CDR3 is 17 residues. V dropped 3 bases and J dropped 0; count of bases not matched to a gene: 9. Per germline, CDR1 LGHDT and CDR2 YNNKEL (reference sequence). The CDR3 DNA sequence: TGTGCCAGCAGCCAGGGGGGACAGGTTTTACTGAACACTGAAGCTTTCTTT. It encodes CASSQGGQVLLNTEAFF.

The rearrangement uses TRBV9 and TRBJ2-7; 7 nucleotides line up with TRBD1. Germline CDR1 and CDR2: SGDLS and YYNGEE. The junction had 2 bases not matched to a gene; V was cut back by 0 bases and J by 5 bases. CDR3 length equals 13 residues. CDR3 DNA: TGTGCCAGCAGCGTAGAGAGGGGGCACGAGCAGTACTTC. This encodes CASSVERGHEQYF.

The gene calls are TRBV27 and TRBJ2-1; TRBD1 matches 7 bases. V was clipped by 8 bases and J by 6 bases; unmatched bases: 16. The CDR3 length is 16 residues. Germline V gene data show CDR1 as MNHEY and CDR2 as SMNVEV (reference sequence). The CDR3 here is CASGTPFRDRLNEQFF. The CDR3 DNA follows: TGTGCCAGCGGTACCCCTTTTCGGGACAGACTCAATGAGCAGTTCTTC.

The chain uses TRBV9 and TRBJ1-1; D is uncertain. Trimming pared 2 bases from V and 1 base from J, leaving 12 bases between. Germline V gene data show CDR1 as SGDLS and CDR2 as YYNGEE. The CDR3 loop spans 15 amino acids. The DNA for the CDR3 is TGTGCCAGCAGCGTCCATTTGGCCCCGAACACTGAAGCTTTCTTT. Residues: CASSVHLAPNTEAFF.